This TCR beta chain stems from a study of blood T cells in healthy people across ages. Whole-study findings and limits: While age rose, TCR beta diversity per million T cells dropped in a roughly linear way. Higher diversity, along with more naive CD4+ cells, distinguished long-lived donors from aged donors. A strong correlation between TCR beta diversity and naive T cell percentage was seen.

The second PCR ran roughly 7 to 11 cycles with a sample-barcoded 5' primer and J-beta primers. Each cDNA molecule was tagged by a template-switch adaptor with 12 random nucleotides. TCRdb recomputed calls from the 5' RACE reads with MiXCR, one row per CDR3 protein. Here the sample spans some 1.6 million distinct CDR3 sequences, 30% to 40% being singletons. Remarks on this clonotype: Its antigen remains unknown.

J gave up 4 bases and V 0 bases, and 9 bases lay outside the gene matches. The CDR3 runs to 16 residues. The germline gives CDR1 SGHRS, CDR2 YFSETQ. Input material: blood. The clonotype was recovered from a woman aged 25 to 39 in good health. This sequence joins TRBV5-1 and TRBJ2-5; 7 nucleotides align to TRBD1. CDR3 sequence (DNA): TGCGCCAGCAGCTTGGAGAGACAGGGTCTATCAGAGACCCAGTACTTC. Translating it yields CASSLERQGLSETQYF. The entire variable domain, with the rest obtained from reference TRBV5-1 and TRBJ2-5, is as follows: KAGVTQTPRYLIKTRGQQVTLSCSPISGHRSVSWYQQTPGQGLQFLFEYFSETQRNKGNFPGRFSGRQFSNSRSEMNVSTLELGDSALYLCASSLERQGLSETQYFGPGTRLLVL.